This T cell receptor (beta chain) is from a study of blood T cells in healthy people across ages. A second PCR, run for about 6 to 11 cycles, used a sample-barcoded 5' primer plus a J-beta primer mix. In TCRdb, the 5' RACE reads were re-called with MiXCR into one record per CDR3 protein. This table holds hundreds of thousands of distinct CDR3 sequences, roughly 25% found once. Study-wide findings and caveats: Aged donors had fewer naive CD4+ cells and lower diversity than long-lived donors.

The V gene's germline CDR1 is DFQATT and CDR2 SNEGSKA (reference sequence). The CDR3 consists of 15 residues. V dropped 0 bases and J dropped 5; count of bases not matched to a gene: 9. A word on this clonotype: No antigen is known for it.

These data are also associated with another study on T cells of mothers and their children.

Material for sequencing was blood. The source is a boy aged 10-17 years in good health. The chain is built from TRBV20-1 and TRBJ2-5; 7 bases map to TRBD2. The CDR3 reads CSARDPGEGEETQYF. CDR3 nucleotides: TGCAGTGCTAGAGATCCGGGGGAGGGTGAGGAGACCCAGTACTTC.